Each of the 29 T cell receptor beta chains below was sequenced from the same sample in a study of T cell responses to AZD1222 COVID-19 vaccine. Libraries were prepared by immunoSEQ multiplex PCR; TCRdb keeps only in-frame clonotypes and omits some of them. The sample holds 140,000 to 150,000 clones, roughly 90% seen once. Sequencing was performed on peripheral blood, taken 28 days after the second AZD1222 dose. All receptors derive from an adult who received the AZD1222 COVID-19 vaccine.

The rearrangement joins TRBV28 to TRBJ2-7; 9 nucleotides agree with TRBD1. V dropped 8 bases and J dropped 5; count of bases not matched to a gene: 10. The germline V gene encodes CDR1 MDHEN and CDR2 SYDVKM. The CDR3 is 14 amino acids. CDR3 loop: CASLGQGYGNEQYF. The CDR3 region has the DNA TGTGCCAGCTTGGGACAGGGTTACGGGAACGAGCAGTACTTC.

The CDR3 reads CASSPGQEETQYF. Here the CDR3 DNA reads TGTGCCAGCAGTCCGGGGCAGGAAGAGACCCAGTACTTC. V is TRBV2 and J is TRBJ2-5; TRBD1 or TRBD2 may be the D gene (5 bases each). This CDR3 has 13 residues. V was shortened by 5 bases and J by 3 bases, with 10 bases between the two germline ends. CDR1 and CDR2 (germline): SNHLY, FYNNEI.

This chain joins TRBV4-2 and TRBJ2-3, with D unresolved. Germline loops: CDR1 LGHNA, CDR2 YNFKEQ. V lost 0 bases to trimming and J lost 2 bases, with 6 bases between them. The CDR3 has 14 residues. The CDR3 sequence: CASSQEVYTDTQYF. DNA of the CDR3: TGTGCCAGCAGCCAAGAGGTTTACACAGATACGCAGTATTTT.

The J gene is TRBJ1-3, the V gene TRBV9, with D tentatively TRBD1 (5 bases). Trimming pared 2 bases from V and 8 bases from J, leaving 8 bases between. This CDR3 has 12 residues. Germline loops: CDR1 SGDLS, CDR2 YYNGEE. The CDR3 spells CASSVGGDTIYF. In DNA form, the CDR3 reads TGTGCCAGCAGCGTTGGAGGGGACACCATATATTTT. Full variable domain (outside the CDR3, taken from reference TRBV9 and TRBJ1-3): DSGVTQTPKHLITATGQRVTLRCSPRSGDLSVYWYQQSLDQGLQFLIQYYNGEERAKGNILERFSAQQFPDLHSELNLSSLELGDSALYFCASSVGGDTIYFGEGSWLTVV.

A few counts support this clone. This rearrangement joins TRBV2 to TRBJ2-7; 9 positions agree with TRBD1. J was trimmed by 3 bases and V by 6 bases; bases with no gene match: 9. The CDR3 spans 15 residues. Germline V CDR1 and CDR2: SNHLY, FYNNEI. CDR3 sequence reads: CASRAGTGQNYEQYF. CDR3 nucleotides: TGTGCCAGCAGGGCCGGGACAGGGCAAAACTACGAGCAGTACTTC.

The chain couples TRBV5-1 to TRBJ2-6; D remains unclear. The CDR3 covers 14 residues. Deletions cut 4 bases from V and 0 bases from J, with 5 bases between. CDR1 and CDR2 from the germline V gene are SGHRS and YFSETQ. The CDR3 DNA follows: TGCGCCAGCAGCCTCGGCTCTGGGGCCAACGTCCTGACTTTC. This translates into CASSLGSGANVLTF.

The J gene is TRBJ1-5, the V gene TRBV7-2; 9 bases agree with TRBD1. Germline V gene sequence: CDR1 SGHTA, CDR2 FQGNSA. The V and J ends lost 1 base and 3 bases, in that order; junction bases with no gene match: 7. The CDR3 contains 17 residues. The CDR3 spells CASSLVGTGRPNQPQHF. In nucleotides, the CDR3 is TGTGCCAGCAGCTTAGTGGGGACAGGGAGGCCCAATCAGCCCCAGCATTTT.

This chain connects TRBV5-1 to TRBJ2-5; TRBD2 matches 8 bases. CDR1 and CDR2 from the germline V gene are SGHRS and YFSETQ. There are 15 residues in the CDR3. Trimming at V came to 0 bases and at J to 1 base, leaving 2 bases not matched to a gene. The CDR3 spells CASSLAGGSQETQYF. The DNA of the CDR3 is TGCGCCAGCAGCTTGGCGGGAGGGAGCCAAGAGACCCAGTACTTC.

V is TRBV2 and J is TRBJ2-1; 8 bases fit TRBD1. V lost 4 bases to trimming and J lost 6 bases; unmatched junction nucleotides: 5. The germline V gene encodes CDR1 SNHLY and CDR2 FYNNEI. This CDR3 is built from 14 residues. The CDR3 is CASSGQGASNEQFF. In DNA, the CDR3 is TGTGCCAGCAGTGGGCAGGGGGCCTCCAATGAGCAGTTCTTC.

The rearrangement joins TRBV30 to TRBJ1-6; no clear D. The germline V gene encodes CDR1 GTSNPN and CDR2 SVGIG (reference sequence). The CDR3 extends over 14 amino acids. Trimming shortened V by 1 base and J by 10 bases, and 14 bases separated the two germline ends. The CDR3 DNA reads as TGTGCCTGGAGTGCCAGGCAAATCTGGTCACCCCTCCACTTT. It codes for CAWSARQIWSPLHF.

In DNA, the CDR3 is TGTGCCAGCAGCCGGGACAGCGCCTACGAGCAGTACTTC. Amino acid sequence: CASSRDSAYEQYF. V usage is TRBV6-5 and J usage is TRBJ2-7, with 7 bases fitting TRBD1. The CDR3 has 13 amino acids. Germline V lookup: CDR1 MNHEY, CDR2 SVGAGI. Trimming at V came to 6 bases and at J to 2 bases, leaving 4 bases not matched to a gene.

The chain has TRBV6-6 and TRBJ1-1; weak D call: TRBD1 (6 bases). The CDR3 consists of 18 residues. Germline V gene data show CDR1 as MNHNY and CDR2 as SVGAGI (reference sequence). The germline V and J ends were trimmed by 5 bases and 0 bases, with 22 bases remaining between them. DNA of the CDR3: TGTGCCAGCAGTAGATACCGGGGGCGAGAGAGGATGAACACTGAAGCTTTCTTT. As protein: CASSRYRGRERMNTEAFF.

The rearrangement joins TRBV5-1 to TRBJ2-2; D is unresolved. CDR3 length: 16 residues. V dropped 4 bases and J dropped 2 bases, with 15 bases sitting between them. CDR1 and CDR2 (germline): SGHRS, YFSETQ. CDR3 sequence (DNA): TGCGCCAGCAGCCCTGGAATGCTATCTAACACCGGGGAGCTGTTTTTT. Its protein product is CASSPGMLSNTGELFF.

The chain joins TRBV11-1 to TRBJ2-7; D unclear. V lost 3 bases to trimming and J lost 7 bases, with 13 bases between them. The germline gives CDR1 SGHAT, CDR2 FQDESV (reference sequence). CDR3 length equals 13 residues. CDR3 in DNA: TGTGCCAGCAGCTTTGTGTGGGGAAGAGAGCAGTACTTC. Protein sequence: CASSFVWGREQYF.

J is TRBJ2-7 and V is TRBV7-2; D gene ambiguous. Germline values: CDR1 SGHTA, CDR2 FQGNSA. Deletions cut 1 base from V and 2 bases from J, with 9 bases between. The CDR3 sequence is 14 residues long. DNA for the CDR3: TGTGCCAGCAGCTTAGTCTTCCAGGCCTACGAGCAGTACTTC. Its protein product is CASSLVFQAYEQYF.

This rearrangement joins TRBV10-1 to TRBJ2-1, with a weak D call TRBD2 (5 bases). The germline gives CDR1 WNHNN, CDR2 SYGVQD (reference sequence). V lost 0 bases to trimming and J lost 0 bases, with 9 bases between them. The CDR3 consists of 16 residues. The CDR3 reads CASSESGGYSYNEQFF. CDR3 bases: TGCGCCAGCAGTGAGTCCGGAGGATACTCCTACAATGAGCAGTTCTTC.

This rearrangement joins TRBV11-2 to TRBJ2-4; D call uncertain. Trimming left V 5 bases short and J 7 bases short, with 9 bases between. This CDR3 is built from 12 residues. CDR1 is SGHAT, CDR2 FQNNGV, per germline. CDR3 DNA sequence: TGTGCCAGCAGCCCAGATGTTAACATTCAGTACTTC. Translating gives CASSPDVNIQYF. The full variable domain, in which reference TRBV11-2 and TRBJ2-4 provide the parts outside the CDR3, is EAGVAQSPRYKIIEKRQSVAFWCNPISGHATLYWYQQILGQGPKLLIQFQNNGVVDDSQLPKDRFSAERLKGVDSTLKIQPAKLEDSAVYLCASSPDVNIQYFGAGTRLSVL.

The J gene is TRBJ1-1, the V gene TRBV7-9, with D uncertain. CDR3 length: 12 amino acids. CDR1 SEHNR and CDR2 FQNEAQ come from the germline V gene (reference sequence). Trimming removed 5 bases from V and 8 bases from J, with 12 bases in between. This CDR3 reads CASSPIGPEAFF. DNA of the CDR3: TGTGCCAGCAGCCCAATTGGCCCAGAAGCTTTCTTT.

The rearrangement links TRBV7-2 to TRBJ1-1; a weak D match, TRBD1 (6 bases). Germline V CDR1 and CDR2: SGHTA, FQGNSA. The CDR3 is 16 residues long. Trimming cost V 7 bases and J 0 bases, with 18 bases left between them. The CDR3 spells CASTATGGGLNTEAFF. CDR3 nucleotides: TGTGCCAGCACTGCAACAGGAGGGGGTCTGAACACTGAAGCTTTCTTT.

The CDR3 coding sequence is TGTGCCAGCAGCCGACAGGAAGGGGGCTACACCTTC. This sequence encodes CASSRQEGGYTF. This chain connects TRBV7-9 to TRBJ1-2; a weak D match, TRBD1 (6 bases). This CDR3 has 12 amino acids. Deletions cut 5 bases from V and 8 bases from J, with 12 bases between. From germline, CDR1 is SEHNR and CDR2 FQNEAQ (reference sequence).

This clone has only one observation. In the same sample, other DNA sequences code for this CDR3. The chain couples TRBV30 to TRBJ1-2; D unclear. V was clipped by 2 bases and J by 8 bases, with 9 bases between them. Per the germline V gene, CDR1 is GTSNPN and CDR2 is SVGIG (reference sequence). The CDR3 has 11 amino acids. The DNA for the CDR3 is TGTGCCTGGAGTACGGGTTACGGCTACACCTTC. Protein product: CAWSTGYGYTF.

The chain couples TRBV6-5 to TRBJ2-1, with D perhaps matching TRBD1 (6 bases). V lost 7 bases and J 8 bases, leaving 21 bases between the germline ends. The CDR3 covers 15 residues. Germline V gene sequence: CDR1 MNHEY, CDR2 SVGAGI. The CDR3: CASTPRGSGGHEQFF. The CDR3 coding sequence is TGTGCCAGCACGCCCAGGGGTTCCGGTGGCCATGAGCAGTTCTTC.

Notes on this clone: Other DNA sequences in the sample encode the same CDR3. The chain combines TRBV19 with TRBJ2-7; TRBD1 agrees at 10 bases. Germline V lookup: CDR1 LNHDA, CDR2 SQIVND (reference sequence). The CDR3 is 14 residues long. J was trimmed by 5 bases and V by 2 bases; bases with no gene match: 3. CDR3 loop: CASSIRGTGDEQYF. As DNA, the CDR3 is TGTGCCAGTAGTATAAGGGGGACAGGGGACGAGCAGTACTTC.

The CDR3 loop is CAWAAGTLTNEKLFF. The CDR3 nucleotides read TGTGCCTGGGCCGCAGGGACCTTAACTAATGAAAAACTGTTTTTT. This chain connects TRBV30 to TRBJ1-4; possible D gene TRBD1, 5 bases. V was clipped by 5 bases and J by 1 base, with 14 bases between them. CDR1 GTSNPN and CDR2 SVGIG come from the germline V gene (reference sequence). The CDR3 totals 15 residues.

This clone is a singleton in its sample. The V gene is TRBV30, the J gene TRBJ2-7, with D uncertain. The germline gives CDR1 GTSNPN, CDR2 SVGIG (reference sequence). V lost 3 bases to trimming and J lost 1 base, with 13 bases between them. This CDR3 region has 14 residues. The CDR3 protein is CAWRSEVLSYEQYF. The CDR3, as DNA: TGTGCCTGGAGGTCTGAGGTCTTATCCTACGAGCAGTACTTC.

This chain links TRBV27 with TRBJ2-1; perhaps D is TRBD1 or TRBD2 (6 bases each). From germline, CDR1 is MNHEY and CDR2 SMNVEV (reference sequence). V was trimmed by 7 bases and J by 10 bases, leaving 23 bases between them. CDR3 length: 15 residues. The CDR3 here is CASTTQGQLAREQFF. The CDR3 DNA follows: TGTGCCAGCACCACTCAGGGACAACTAGCCAGGGAGCAGTTCTTC.

This clone was counted once. The chain is built from TRBV9 and TRBJ2-1; D remains ambiguous. Germline V gives CDR1 SGDLS, CDR2 YYNGEE. V was pared by 0 bases and J by 2 bases, with 0 bases between. CDR3 length: 12 residues. CDR3 sequence reads: CASSVAYNEQFF. DNA for the CDR3: TGTGCCAGCAGCGTAGCCTACAATGAGCAGTTCTTC. The full variable domain, completed using reference TRBV9 and TRBJ2-1, is DSGVTQTPKHLITATGQRVTLRCSPRSGDLSVYWYQQSLDQGLQFLIQYYNGEERAKGNILERFSAQQFPDLHSELNLSSLELGDSALYFCASSVAYNEQFFGPGTRLTVL.

This clone was observed a few times. The chain uses TRBV6-6 and TRBJ1-5, with D uncertain. Germline V gene lookup returns CDR1 MNHNY and CDR2 SVGAGI (reference sequence). V dropped 5 bases and J dropped 5 bases, with 19 bases sitting between them. The CDR3 is made up of 16 amino acids. The CDR3 coding sequence is TGTGCCAGCAGTAACAGCGTACGTGCTGCCGATCAGCCCCAGCATTTT. Its protein is CASSNSVRAADQPQHF.

V usage is TRBV6-2 or TRBV6-3 and J usage is TRBJ2-5; 11 bases are shared with TRBD2. Trimming at V came to 2 bases and at J to 1 base, leaving 6 bases not matched to a gene. Per germline, CDR1 MNHEY and CDR2 SVGEGT. CDR3 size: 17 residues. CDR3 residues: CASSYRGLAVFQETQYF. CDR3 sequence (DNA): TGTGCCAGCAGTTACCGGGGACTAGCGGTATTCCAAGAGACCCAGTACTTC.